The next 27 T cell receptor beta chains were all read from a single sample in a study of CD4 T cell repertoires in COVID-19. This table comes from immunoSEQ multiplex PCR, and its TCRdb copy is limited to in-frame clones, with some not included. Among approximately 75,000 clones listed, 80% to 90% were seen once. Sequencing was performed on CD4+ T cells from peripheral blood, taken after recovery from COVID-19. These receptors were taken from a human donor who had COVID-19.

This chain's CDR3 is CATSDWGDARGEQFF. As DNA, the CDR3 is TGTGCCACCAGTGATTGGGGGGACGCTAGGGGTGAGCAGTTCTTC. V is TRBV24-1 and J is TRBJ2-1; perhaps TRBD2 as D (6 bases). This CDR3 contains 15 residues. Germline-derived CDR1 and CDR2 are KGHDR and SFDVKD. V was cut by 2 bases and J by 9 bases, with 16 bases left in between.

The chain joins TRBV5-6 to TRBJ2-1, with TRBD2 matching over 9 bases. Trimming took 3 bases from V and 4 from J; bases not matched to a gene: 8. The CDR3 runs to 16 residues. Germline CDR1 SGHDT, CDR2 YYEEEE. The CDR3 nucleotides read TGTGCCAGCAGCTCCGACCTAGCGGGAACGTACAATGAGCAGTTCTTC. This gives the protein CASSSDLAGTYNEQFF.

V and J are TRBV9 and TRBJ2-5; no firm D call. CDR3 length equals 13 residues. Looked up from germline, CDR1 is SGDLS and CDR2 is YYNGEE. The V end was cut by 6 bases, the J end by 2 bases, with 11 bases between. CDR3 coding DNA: TGTGCCAGCATCTTGACGGTTCAAGAGACCCAGTACTTC. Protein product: CASILTVQETQYF.

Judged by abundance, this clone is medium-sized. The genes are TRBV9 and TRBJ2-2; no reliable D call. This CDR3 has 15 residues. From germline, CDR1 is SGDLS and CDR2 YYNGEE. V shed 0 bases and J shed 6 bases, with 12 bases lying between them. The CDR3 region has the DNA TGTGCCAGCAGCGTAGGTGAACTTAAGGCCGGGGAGCTGTTTTTT. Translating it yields CASSVGELKAGELFF.

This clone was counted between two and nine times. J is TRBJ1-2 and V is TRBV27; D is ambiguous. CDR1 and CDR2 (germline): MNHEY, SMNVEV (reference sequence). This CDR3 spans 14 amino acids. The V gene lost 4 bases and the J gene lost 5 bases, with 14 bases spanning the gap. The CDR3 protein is CASSWGAEAYGYTF. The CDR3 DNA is TGTGCCAGCAGTTGGGGTGCGGAGGCGTATGGCTACACCTTC.

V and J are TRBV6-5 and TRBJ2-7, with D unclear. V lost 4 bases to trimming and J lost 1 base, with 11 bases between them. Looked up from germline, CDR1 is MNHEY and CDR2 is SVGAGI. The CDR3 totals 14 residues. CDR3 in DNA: TGTGCCAGCAGTTTACGGACGGAATCCTACGAGCAGTACTTC. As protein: CASSLRTESYEQYF.

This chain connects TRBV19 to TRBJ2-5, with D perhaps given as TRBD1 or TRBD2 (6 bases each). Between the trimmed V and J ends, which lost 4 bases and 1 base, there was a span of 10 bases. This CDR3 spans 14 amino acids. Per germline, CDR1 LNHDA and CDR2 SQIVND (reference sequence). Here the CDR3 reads CASSTGGRQETQYF. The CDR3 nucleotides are TGTGCCAGTAGTACCGGGGGCCGCCAAGAGACCCAGTACTTC.

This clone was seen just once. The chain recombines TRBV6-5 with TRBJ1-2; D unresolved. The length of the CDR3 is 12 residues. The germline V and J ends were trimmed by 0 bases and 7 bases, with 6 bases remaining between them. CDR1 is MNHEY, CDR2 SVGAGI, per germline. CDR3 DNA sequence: TGTGCCAGCAGTTACTCGTCGGGTGGCTACACCTTC. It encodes CASSYSSGGYTF.

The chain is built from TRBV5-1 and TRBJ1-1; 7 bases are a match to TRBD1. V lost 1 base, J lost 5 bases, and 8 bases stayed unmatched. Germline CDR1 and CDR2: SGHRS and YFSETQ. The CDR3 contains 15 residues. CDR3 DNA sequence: TGCGCCAGCAGCTTGCAGGGGGGCGGGTTAACTGAAGCTTTCTTT. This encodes CASSLQGGGLTEAFF.

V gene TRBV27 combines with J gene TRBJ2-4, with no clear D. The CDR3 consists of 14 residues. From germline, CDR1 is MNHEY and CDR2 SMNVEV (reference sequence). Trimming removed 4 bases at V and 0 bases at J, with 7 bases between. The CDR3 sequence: CASSSPGAKNIQYF. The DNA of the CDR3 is TGTGCCAGCAGTTCACCCGGAGCCAAAAACATTCAGTACTTC.

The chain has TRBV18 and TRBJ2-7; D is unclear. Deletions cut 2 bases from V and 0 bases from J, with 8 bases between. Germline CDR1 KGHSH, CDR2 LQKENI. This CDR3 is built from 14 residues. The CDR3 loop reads CASSPAEISYEQYF. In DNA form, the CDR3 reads TGTGCCAGCTCACCAGCAGAGATCTCCTACGAGCAGTACTTC.

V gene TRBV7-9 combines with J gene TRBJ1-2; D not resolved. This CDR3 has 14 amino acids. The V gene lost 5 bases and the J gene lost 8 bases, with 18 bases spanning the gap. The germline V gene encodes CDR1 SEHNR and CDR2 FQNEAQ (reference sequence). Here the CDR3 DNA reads TGTGCCAGCAGCCCGGTTGGGGTCGTAGGCGGCTACACCTTC. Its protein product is CASSPVGVVGGYTF. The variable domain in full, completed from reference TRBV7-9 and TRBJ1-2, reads DTGVSQNPRHKITKRGQNVTFRCDPISEHNRLYWYRQTLGQGPEFLTYFQNEAQLEKSRLLSDRFSAERPKGSFSTLEIQRTEQGDSAMYLCASSPVGVVGGYTFGSGTRLTVV.

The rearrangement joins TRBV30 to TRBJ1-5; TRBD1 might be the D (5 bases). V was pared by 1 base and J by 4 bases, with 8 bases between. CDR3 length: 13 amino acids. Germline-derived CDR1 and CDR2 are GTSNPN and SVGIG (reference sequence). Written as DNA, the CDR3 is TGTGCCTGGAGTGCGGGGGAAAATCAGCCCCAGCATTTT. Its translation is CAWSAGENQPQHF. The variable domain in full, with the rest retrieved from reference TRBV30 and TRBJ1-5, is SQTIHQWPATLVQPVGSPLSLECTVEGTSNPNLYWYRQAAGRGLQLLFYSVGIGQISSEVPQNLSASRPQDRQFILSSKKLLLSDSGFYLCAWSAGENQPQHFGDGTRLSIL.

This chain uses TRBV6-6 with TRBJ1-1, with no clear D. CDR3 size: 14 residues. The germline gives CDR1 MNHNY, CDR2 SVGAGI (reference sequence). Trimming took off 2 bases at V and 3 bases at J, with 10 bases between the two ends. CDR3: CASSYGPADTEAFF. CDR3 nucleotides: TGTGCCAGCAGTTACGGCCCAGCGGACACTGAAGCTTTCTTT.

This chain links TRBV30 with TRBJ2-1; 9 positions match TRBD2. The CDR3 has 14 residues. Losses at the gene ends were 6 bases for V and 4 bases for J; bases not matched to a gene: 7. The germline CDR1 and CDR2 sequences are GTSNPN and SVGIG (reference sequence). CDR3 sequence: CACSSGTPYNEQFF. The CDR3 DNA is TGTGCCTGTTCTAGCGGGACTCCTTACAATGAGCAGTTCTTC.

The CDR3 nucleotides read TGTGCCAGCAGCTCAGGCCTAGCGGCATACGAGCAGTACTTC. It is translated as CASSSGLAAYEQYF. The chain couples TRBV4-2 to TRBJ2-7, with 7 bases matching TRBD2. V lost 5 bases to trimming and J lost 4 bases; unmatched junction nucleotides: 8. CDR1 is LGHNA, CDR2 YNFKEQ, per germline. The CDR3 extends over 14 amino acids.

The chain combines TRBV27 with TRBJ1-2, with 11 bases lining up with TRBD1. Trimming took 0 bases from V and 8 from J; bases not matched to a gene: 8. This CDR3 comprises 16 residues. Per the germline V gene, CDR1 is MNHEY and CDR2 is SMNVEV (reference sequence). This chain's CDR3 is CASSLSPGTGGLGYTF. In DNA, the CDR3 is TGTGCCAGCAGTTTATCTCCCGGGACAGGGGGGTTGGGCTACACCTTC.

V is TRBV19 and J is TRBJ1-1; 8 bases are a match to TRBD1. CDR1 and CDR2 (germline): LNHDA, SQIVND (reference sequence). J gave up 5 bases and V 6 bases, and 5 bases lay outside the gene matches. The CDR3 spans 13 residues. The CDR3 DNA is TGTGCCAGTAGGCGACAGGGGACAACTGAAGCTTTCTTT. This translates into CASRRQGTTEAFF.

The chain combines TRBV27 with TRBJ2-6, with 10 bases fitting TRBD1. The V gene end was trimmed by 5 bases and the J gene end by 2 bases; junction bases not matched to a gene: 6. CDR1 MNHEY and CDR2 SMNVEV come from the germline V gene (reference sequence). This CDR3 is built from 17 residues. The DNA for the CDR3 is TGTGCCAGCAGTCCGGGACAGGGGATGGCTGGGGCCAACGTCCTGACTTTC. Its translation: CASSPGQGMAGANVLTF. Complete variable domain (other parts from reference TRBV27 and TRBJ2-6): EAQVTQNPRYLITVTGKKLTVTCSQNMNHEYMSWYRQDPGLGLRQIYYSMNVEVTDKGDVPEGYKVSRKEKRNFPLILESPSPNQTSLYFCASSPGQGMAGANVLTFGAGSRLTVL.

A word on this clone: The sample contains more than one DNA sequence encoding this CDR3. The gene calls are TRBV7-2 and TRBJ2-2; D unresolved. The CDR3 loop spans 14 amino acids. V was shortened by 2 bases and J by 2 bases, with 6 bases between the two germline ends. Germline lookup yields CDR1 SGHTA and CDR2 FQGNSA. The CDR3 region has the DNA TGTGCCAGCAGCTTATACAGAAACACCGGGGAGCTGTTTTTT. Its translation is CASSLYRNTGELFF. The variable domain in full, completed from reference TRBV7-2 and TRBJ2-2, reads GAGVSQSPSNKVTEKGKDVELRCDPISGHTALYWYRQSLGQGLEFLIYFQGNSAPDKSGLPSDRFSAERTGGSVSTLTIQRTQQEDSAVYLCASSLYRNTGELFFGEGSRLTVL.

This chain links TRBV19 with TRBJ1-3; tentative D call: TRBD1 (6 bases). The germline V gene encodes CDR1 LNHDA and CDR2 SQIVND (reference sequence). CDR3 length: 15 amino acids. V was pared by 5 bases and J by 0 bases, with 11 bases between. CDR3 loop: CASSQGKSSGNTIYF. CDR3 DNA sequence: TGTGCCAGTAGTCAGGGGAAGAGCTCTGGAAACACCATATATTTT.

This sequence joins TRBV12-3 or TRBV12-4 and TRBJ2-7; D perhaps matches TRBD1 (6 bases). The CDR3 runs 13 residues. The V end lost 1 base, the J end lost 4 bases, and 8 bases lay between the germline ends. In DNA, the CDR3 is TGTGCCAGCAGTTTAGGGGACAAGTACGAGCAGTACTTC. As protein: CASSLGDKYEQYF.

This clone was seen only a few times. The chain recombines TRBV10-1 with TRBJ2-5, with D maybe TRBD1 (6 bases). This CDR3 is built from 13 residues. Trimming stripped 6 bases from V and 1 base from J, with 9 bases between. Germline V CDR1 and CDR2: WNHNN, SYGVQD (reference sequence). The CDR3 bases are TGCGCCAGCAGCGGACAGATCCAAGAGACCCAGTACTTC. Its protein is CASSGQIQETQYF.

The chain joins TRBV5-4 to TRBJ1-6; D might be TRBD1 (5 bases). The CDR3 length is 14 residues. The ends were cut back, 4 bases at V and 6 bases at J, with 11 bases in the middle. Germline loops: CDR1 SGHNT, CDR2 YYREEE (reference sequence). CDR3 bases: TGTGCCAGCAGCCCGGGACTTTCTAATTCACCCCTCCACTTT. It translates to CASSPGLSNSPLHF.

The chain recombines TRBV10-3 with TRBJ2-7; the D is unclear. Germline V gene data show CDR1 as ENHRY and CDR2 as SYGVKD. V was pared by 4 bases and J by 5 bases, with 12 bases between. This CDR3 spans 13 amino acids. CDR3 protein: CAISGSSANEQYF. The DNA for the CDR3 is TGTGCCATCAGTGGGTCATCAGCGAACGAGCAGTACTTC.

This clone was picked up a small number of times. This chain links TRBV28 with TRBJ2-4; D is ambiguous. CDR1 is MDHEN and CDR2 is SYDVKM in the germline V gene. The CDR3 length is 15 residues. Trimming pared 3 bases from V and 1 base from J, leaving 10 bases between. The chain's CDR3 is CASSFNSLAKNIQYF. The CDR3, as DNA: TGTGCCAGCAGTTTCAACTCCCTCGCCAAAAACATTCAGTACTTC.

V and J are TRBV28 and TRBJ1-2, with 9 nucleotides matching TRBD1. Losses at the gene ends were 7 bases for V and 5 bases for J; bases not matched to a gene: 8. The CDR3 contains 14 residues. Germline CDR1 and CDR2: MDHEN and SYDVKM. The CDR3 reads CASTSGQGLYGYTF. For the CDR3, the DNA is TGTGCCAGCACCTCGGGACAGGGACTATATGGCTACACCTTC.